Sequencing of this T cell receptor beta chain was carried out in a study of shared clonotypes between healthy human individuals. Method: immunoSEQ multiplex PCR; TCRdb's copy keeps in-frame clones and lacks some. Of under 1 million clones in the sample, more than 85% were seen once. General observations from the study: Sampling used blood alone; tissue repertoires probably differ.

Trimming removed 3 bases from V and 3 bases from J; junction bases left unmatched: 5. Germline CDR1 MDHEN, CDR2 SYDVKM. CDR3 size: 15 residues. CD45RO-negative, CCR7-positively selected cells formed the naive CD8 fraction, excluding terminally differentiated effector memory CD45RA+ cells. Concerning this clone: What it binds is unknown.

The origin of this receptor is a man aged 25-40 years in good health. The chain combines TRBV28 with TRBJ2-3; 8 nucleotides agree with TRBD2. Sample: naive CD8+ T cells sorted from blood. The CDR3 region is CASSFRGLATDTQYF. The CDR3 coding sequence is TGTGCCAGCAGTTTTCGTGGACTAGCAACAGATACGCAGTATTTT.